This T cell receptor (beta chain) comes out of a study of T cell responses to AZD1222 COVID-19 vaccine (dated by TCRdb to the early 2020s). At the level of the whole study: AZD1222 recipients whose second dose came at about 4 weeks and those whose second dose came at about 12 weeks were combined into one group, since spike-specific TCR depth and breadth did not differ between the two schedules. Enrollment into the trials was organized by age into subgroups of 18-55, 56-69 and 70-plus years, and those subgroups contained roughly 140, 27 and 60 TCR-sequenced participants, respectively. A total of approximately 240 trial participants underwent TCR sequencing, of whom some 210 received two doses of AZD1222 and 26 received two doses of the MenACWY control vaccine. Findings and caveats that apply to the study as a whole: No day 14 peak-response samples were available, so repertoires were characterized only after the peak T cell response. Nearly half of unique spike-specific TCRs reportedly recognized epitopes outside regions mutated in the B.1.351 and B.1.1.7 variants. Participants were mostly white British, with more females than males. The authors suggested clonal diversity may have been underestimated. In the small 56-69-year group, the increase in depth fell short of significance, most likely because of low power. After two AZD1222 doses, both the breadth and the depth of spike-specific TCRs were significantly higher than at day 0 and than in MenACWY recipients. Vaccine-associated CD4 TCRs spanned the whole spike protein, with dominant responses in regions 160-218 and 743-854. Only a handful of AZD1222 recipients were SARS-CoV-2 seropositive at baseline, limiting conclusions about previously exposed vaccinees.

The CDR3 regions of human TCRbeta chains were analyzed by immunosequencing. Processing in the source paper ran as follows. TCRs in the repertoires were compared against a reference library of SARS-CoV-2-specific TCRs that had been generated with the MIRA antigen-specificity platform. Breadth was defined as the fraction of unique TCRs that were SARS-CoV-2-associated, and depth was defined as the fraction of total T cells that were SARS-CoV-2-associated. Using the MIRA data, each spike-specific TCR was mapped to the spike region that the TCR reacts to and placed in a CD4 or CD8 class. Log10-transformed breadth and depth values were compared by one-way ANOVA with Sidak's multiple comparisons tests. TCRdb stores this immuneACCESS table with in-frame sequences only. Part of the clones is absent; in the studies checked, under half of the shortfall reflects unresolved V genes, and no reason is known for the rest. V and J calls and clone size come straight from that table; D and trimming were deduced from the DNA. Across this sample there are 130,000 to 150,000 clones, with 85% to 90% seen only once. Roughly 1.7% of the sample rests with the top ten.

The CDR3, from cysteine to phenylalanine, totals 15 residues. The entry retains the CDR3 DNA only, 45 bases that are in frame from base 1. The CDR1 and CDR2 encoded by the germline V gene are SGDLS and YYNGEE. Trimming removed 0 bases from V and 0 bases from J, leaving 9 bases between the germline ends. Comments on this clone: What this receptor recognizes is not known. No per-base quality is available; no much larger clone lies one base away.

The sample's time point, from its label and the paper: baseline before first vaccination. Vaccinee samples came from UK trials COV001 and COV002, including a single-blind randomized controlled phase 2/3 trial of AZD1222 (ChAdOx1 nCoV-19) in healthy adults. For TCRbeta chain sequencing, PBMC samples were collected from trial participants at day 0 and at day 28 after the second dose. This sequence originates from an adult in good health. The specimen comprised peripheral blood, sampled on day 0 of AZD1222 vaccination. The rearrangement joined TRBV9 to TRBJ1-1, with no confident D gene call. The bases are TGTGCCAGCAGCGTAGGCCCCAAAATGAACACTGAAGCTTTCTTT. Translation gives CASSVGPKMNTEAFF.